These 6 T cell receptor beta chains came from one sample sequenced in a study of cytomegalovirus exposure and HLA in healthy donors. TCRdb's table, derived via immunoSEQ multiplex PCR, lists solely in-frame clones and lacks some. The sample consists of about 130,000 clones, 94% of them appearing once. The sample comprised PBMCs. All receptors come from a woman aged 18 to 35 in good health and CMV-seronegative.

This sequence joins TRBV28 and TRBJ2-5; 7 nucleotides line up with TRBD1. CDR1 MDHEN and CDR2 SYDVKM come from the germline V gene. J was trimmed by 11 bases and V by 4 bases; bases with no gene match: 4. This CDR3 spans 11 amino acids. The CDR3 region is CASSSLRGQYF. The DNA of the CDR3 is TGTGCCAGCAGTTCACTCAGGGGGCAGTACTTC.

The CDR3 DNA reads as TGCGCCAGCGGGGGGACCCTAGCGGGGGTTCACAATGAGCAGTTCTTC. Protein product: CASGGTLAGVHNEQFF. The chain recombines TRBV5-1 with TRBJ2-1; 10 bases align to TRBD2. Germline values: CDR1 SGHRS, CDR2 YFSETQ. V shed 7 bases, J shed 5 bases, and the junction held 12 bases outside the gene matches. The CDR3 is made up of 16 amino acids.

The rearrangement joins TRBV18 to TRBJ1-1; no definite D call. CDR3 length: 14 residues. Germline V CDR1 and CDR2: KGHSH, LQKENI. V lost 0 bases, J lost 2 bases, and 7 bases lay in between. Here the CDR3 DNA reads TGTGCCAGCTCACCACCTTCAGGAAACACTGAAGCTTTCTTT. Encoded protein: CASSPPSGNTEAFF.

The V call is TRBV6-1, the J call TRBJ2-7; 10 positions match TRBD1. The CDR3 has 15 amino acids. V dropped 1 base and J dropped 0; count of bases not matched to a gene: 0. The germline V gene has CDR1 MNHNS and CDR2 SASEGT. The CDR3 is CASSEGTGGSYEQYF. The CDR3 DNA sequence: TGTGCCAGCAGTGAAGGGACAGGGGGCTCCTACGAGCAGTACTTC.

The table lists this clone with a few counts. This chain connects TRBV27 to TRBJ2-3; TRBD2 matches at 12 bases. The CDR3 is made up of 16 amino acids. The V segment lost 6 bases and the J segment 6 bases; nucleotides outside the gene matches: 10. Per the germline V gene, CDR1 is MNHEY and CDR2 is SMNVEV (reference sequence). The CDR3 loop is CASRRTSGVKKDTQYF. In DNA, the CDR3 is TGTGCCAGCAGACGGACTAGCGGGGTAAAAAAGGATACGCAGTATTTT.

V and J are TRBV5-1 and TRBJ2-7; tentatively, D is TRBD1 (6 bases). The CDR3 loop spans 17 amino acids. Germline values: CDR1 SGHRS, CDR2 YFSETQ. Trimming shortened V by 3 bases and J by 0 bases, and 19 bases separated the two germline ends. CDR3 sequence reads: CASSSGPRDKLSYEQYF. The CDR3 DNA sequence: TGCGCCAGCAGCTCTGGGCCCCGGGACAAACTCTCCTACGAGCAGTACTTC.